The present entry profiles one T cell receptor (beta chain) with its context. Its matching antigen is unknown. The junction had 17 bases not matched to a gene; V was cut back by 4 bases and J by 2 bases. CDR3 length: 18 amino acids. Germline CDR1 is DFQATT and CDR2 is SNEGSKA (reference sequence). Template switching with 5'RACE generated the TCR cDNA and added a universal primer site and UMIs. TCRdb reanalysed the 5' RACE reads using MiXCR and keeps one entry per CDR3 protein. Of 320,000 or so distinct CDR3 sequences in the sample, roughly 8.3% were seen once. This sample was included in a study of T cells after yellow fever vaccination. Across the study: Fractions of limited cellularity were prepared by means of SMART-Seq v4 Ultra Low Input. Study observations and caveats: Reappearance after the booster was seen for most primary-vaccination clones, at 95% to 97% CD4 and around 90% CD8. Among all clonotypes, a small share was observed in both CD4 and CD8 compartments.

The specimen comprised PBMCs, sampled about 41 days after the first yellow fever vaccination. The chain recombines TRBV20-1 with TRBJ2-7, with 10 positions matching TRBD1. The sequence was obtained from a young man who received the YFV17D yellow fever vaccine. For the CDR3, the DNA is TGCAGTGCTATCCCCCCGGTCGACAGGGGGCGATTCCCCTACGAGCAGTACTTC. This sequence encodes CSAIPPVDRGRFPYEQYF.